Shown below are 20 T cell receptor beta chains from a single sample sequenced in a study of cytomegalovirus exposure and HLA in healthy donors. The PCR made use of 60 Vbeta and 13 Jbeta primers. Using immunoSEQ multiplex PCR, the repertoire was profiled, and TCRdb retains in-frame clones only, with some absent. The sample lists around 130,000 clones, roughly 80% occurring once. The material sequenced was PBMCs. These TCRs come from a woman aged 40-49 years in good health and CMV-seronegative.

The CDR3: CASRVIGQPQHF. The CDR3 DNA sequence: TGTGCCAGCAGGGTGATCGGGCAGCCCCAGCATTTT. The V and J genes are TRBV2 and TRBJ1-5; D remains unclear. The CDR3 has 12 amino acids. Trimming removed 6 bases from V and 7 bases from J, with 10 bases in between. Germline CDR1 is SNHLY and CDR2 is FYNNEI.

CDR3 nucleotides: TGTGCCAGCAGCTTAGTGAGAGATACGCAGTATTTT. The encoded protein is CASSLVRDTQYF. This chain connects TRBV7-6 to TRBJ2-3; D gene ambiguous. V lost 1 base and J 5 bases, leaving 4 bases between the germline ends. The germline V gene encodes CDR1 SGHVS and CDR2 FNYEAQ. The CDR3 totals 12 residues.

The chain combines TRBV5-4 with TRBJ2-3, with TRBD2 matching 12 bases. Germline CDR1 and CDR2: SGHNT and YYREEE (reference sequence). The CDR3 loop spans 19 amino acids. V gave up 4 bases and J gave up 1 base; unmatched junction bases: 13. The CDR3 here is CASSPRLAGGQSGTDTQYF. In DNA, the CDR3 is TGTGCCAGCAGCCCTCGGCTAGCGGGGGGGCAGTCAGGCACAGATACGCAGTATTTT.

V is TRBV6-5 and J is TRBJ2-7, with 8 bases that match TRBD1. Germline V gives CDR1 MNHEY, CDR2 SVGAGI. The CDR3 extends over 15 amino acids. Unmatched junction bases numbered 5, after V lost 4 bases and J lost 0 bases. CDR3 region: CASSSKTGDSYEQYF. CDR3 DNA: TGTGCCAGCAGTTCAAAGACAGGGGACTCCTACGAGCAGTACTTC.

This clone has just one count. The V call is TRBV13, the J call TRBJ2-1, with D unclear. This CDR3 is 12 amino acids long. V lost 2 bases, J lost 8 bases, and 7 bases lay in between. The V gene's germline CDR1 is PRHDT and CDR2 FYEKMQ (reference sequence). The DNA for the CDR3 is TGTGCCAGCAGCTTACCGCCGGATGAGCAGTTCTTC. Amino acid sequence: CASSLPPDEQFF.

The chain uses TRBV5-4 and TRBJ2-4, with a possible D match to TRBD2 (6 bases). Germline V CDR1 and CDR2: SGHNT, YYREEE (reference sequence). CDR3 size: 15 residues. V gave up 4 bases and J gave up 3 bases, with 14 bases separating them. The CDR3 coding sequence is TGTGCCAGCAGCATCCCCCAGGGAGGCAAAAACATTCAGTACTTC. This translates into CASSIPQGGKNIQYF.

The DNA of the CDR3 is TGTGCCAGCAGCTCCCTCGAGGGGGGGAGCACAGATACGCAGTATTTT. Encoded protein: CASSSLEGGSTDTQYF. This chain connects TRBV7-9 to TRBJ2-3, with TRBD2 as a possible D gene (7 bases). The CDR3 length is 16 residues. V was cut by 4 bases and J by 0 bases, with 14 bases left in between. The germline V gene has CDR1 SEHNR and CDR2 FQNEAQ (reference sequence). The full variable domain, with the rest looked up from reference TRBV7-9 and TRBJ2-3, is DTGVSQNPRHKITKRGQNVTFRCDPISEHNRLYWYRQTLGQGPEFLTYFQNEAQLEKSRLLSDRFSAERPKGSFSTLEIQRTEQGDSAMYLCASSSLEGGSTDTQYFGPGTRLTVL.

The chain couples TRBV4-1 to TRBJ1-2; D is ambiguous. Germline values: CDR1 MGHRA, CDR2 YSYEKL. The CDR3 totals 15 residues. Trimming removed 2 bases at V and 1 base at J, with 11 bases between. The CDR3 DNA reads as TGCGCCAGCAGCCAAAACAGACAATTTAACTATGGCTACACCTTC. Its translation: CASSQNRQFNYGYTF.

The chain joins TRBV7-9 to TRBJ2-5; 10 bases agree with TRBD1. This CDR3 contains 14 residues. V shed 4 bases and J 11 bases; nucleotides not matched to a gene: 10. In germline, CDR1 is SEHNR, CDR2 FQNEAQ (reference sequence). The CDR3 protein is CASSSPGQGRQQYF. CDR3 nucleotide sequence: TGTGCCAGCAGCTCGCCGGGACAGGGGCGGCAGCAGTACTTC.

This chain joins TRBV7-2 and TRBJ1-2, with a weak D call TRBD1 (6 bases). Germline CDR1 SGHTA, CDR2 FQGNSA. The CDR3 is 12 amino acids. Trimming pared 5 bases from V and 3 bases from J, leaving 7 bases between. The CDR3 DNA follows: TGTGCCAGCAGCCGACAGGACTATGGCTACACCTTC. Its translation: CASSRQDYGYTF.

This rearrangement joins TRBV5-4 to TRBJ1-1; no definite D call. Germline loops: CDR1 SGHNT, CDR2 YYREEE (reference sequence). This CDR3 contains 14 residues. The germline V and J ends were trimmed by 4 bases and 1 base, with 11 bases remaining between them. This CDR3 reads CASSPEAGNTEAFF. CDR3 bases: TGTGCCAGCAGCCCGGAGGCGGGGAACACTGAAGCTTTCTTT.

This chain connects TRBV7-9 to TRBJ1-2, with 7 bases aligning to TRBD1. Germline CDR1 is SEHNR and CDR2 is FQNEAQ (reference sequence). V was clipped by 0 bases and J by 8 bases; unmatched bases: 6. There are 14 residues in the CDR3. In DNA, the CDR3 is TGTGCCAGCAGCTTAGCTGGGAACAGGGGCGGCTACACCTTC. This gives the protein CASSLAGNRGGYTF.

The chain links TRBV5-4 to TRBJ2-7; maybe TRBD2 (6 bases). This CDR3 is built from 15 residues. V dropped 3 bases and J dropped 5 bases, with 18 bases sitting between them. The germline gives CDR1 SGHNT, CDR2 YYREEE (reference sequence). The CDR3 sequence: CASSSPDRGIDEQYF. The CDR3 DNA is TGTGCCAGCAGCTCCCCCGACCGGGGGATTGACGAGCAGTACTTC.

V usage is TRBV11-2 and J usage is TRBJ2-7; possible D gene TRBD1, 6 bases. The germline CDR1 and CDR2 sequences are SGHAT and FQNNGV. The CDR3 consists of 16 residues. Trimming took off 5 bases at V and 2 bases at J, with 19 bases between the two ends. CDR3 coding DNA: TGTGCCAGCAGCCACAGCCATGAGAGGGGGACCTACGAGCAGTACTTC. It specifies CASSHSHERGTYEQYF.

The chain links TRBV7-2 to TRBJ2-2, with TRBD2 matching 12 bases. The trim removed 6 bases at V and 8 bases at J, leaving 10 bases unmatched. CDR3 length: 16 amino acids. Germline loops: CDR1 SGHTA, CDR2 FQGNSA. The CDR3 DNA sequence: TGTGCCAGCAGGCGGGCTAGCGGGGGGGCCTGGGGGGAGCTGTTTTTT. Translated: CASRRASGGAWGELFF.

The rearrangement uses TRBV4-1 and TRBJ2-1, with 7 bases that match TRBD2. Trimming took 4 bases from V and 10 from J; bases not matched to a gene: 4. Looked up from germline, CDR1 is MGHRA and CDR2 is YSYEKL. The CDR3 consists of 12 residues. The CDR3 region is CASSPLGLEQFF. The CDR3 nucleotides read TGCGCCAGCAGCCCCTTGGGACTAGAGCAGTTCTTC.

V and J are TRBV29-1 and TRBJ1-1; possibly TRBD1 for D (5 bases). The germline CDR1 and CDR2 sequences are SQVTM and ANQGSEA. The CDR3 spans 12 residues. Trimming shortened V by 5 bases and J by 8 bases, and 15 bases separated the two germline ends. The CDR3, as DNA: TGCAGCGTTCGGAGGGGAGCACTCGAAGCTTTCTTT. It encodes CSVRRGALEAFF. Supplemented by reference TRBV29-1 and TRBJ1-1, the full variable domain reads SAVISQKPSRDICQRGTSLTIQCQVDSQVTMMFWYRQQPGQSLTLIATANQGSEATYESGFVIDKFPISRPNLTFSTLTVSNMSPEDSSIYLCSVRRGALEAFFGQGTRLTVV.

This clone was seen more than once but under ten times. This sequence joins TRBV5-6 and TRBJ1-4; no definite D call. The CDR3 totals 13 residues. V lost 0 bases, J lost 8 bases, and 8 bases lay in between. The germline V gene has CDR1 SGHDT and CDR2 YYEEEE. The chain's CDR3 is CASSLGRTEKLFF. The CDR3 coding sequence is TGTGCCAGCAGCTTGGGGAGGACGGAAAAACTGTTTTTT.

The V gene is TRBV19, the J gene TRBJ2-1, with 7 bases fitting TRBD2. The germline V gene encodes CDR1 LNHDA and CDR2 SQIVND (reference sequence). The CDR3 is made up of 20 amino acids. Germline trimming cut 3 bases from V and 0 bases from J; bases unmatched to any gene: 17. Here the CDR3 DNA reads TGTGCCAGTAGTATGTCTCGCGGGGGACCGGGTCCCAGCTCCTACAATGAGCAGTTCTTC. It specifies CASSMSRGGPGPSSYNEQFF. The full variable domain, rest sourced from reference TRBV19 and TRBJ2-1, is DGGITQSPKYLFRKEGQNVTLSCEQNLNHDAMYWYRQDPGQGLRLIYYSQIVNDFQKGDIAEGYSVSREKKESFPLTVTSAQKNPTAFYLCASSMSRGGPGPSSYNEQFFGPGTRLTVL.

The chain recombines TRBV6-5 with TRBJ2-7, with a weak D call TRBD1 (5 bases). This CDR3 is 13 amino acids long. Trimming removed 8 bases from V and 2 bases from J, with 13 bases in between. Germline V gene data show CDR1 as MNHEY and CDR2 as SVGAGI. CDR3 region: CASGPIGAYEQYF. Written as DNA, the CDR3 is TGTGCCAGCGGCCCCATAGGGGCCTACGAGCAGTACTTC.